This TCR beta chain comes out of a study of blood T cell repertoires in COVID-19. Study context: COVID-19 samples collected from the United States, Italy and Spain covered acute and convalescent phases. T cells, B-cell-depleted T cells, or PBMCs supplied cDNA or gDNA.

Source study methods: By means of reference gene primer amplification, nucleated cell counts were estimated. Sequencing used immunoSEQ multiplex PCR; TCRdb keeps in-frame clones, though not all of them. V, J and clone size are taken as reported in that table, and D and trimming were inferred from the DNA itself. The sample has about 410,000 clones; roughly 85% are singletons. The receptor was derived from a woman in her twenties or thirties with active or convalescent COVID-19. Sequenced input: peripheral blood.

The CDR3 here is CASSLNSGTDTQYF. CDR3 nucleotides: TGTGCCAGCAGCTTAAATTCGGGCACAGATACGCAGTATTTT. The chain employs TRBV7-2 and TRBJ2-3; D remains unclear. V shed 2 bases and J shed 1 base, with 7 bases lying between them. This CDR3 spans 14 amino acids. Per germline, CDR1 SGHTA and CDR2 FQGNSA.